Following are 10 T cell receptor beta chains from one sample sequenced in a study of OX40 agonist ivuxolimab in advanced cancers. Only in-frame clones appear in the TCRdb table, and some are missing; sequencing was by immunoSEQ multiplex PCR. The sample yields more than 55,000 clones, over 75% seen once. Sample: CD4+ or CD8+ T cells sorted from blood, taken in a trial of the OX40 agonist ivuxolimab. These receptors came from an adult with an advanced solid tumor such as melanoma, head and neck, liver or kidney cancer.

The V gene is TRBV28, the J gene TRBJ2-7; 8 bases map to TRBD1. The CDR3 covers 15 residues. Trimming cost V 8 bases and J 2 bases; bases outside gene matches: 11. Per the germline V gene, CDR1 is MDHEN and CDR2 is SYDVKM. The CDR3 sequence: CASGSPRGPPYEQYF. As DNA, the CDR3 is TGTGCCAGCGGGTCCCCCAGGGGGCCCCCCTACGAGCAGTACTTC.

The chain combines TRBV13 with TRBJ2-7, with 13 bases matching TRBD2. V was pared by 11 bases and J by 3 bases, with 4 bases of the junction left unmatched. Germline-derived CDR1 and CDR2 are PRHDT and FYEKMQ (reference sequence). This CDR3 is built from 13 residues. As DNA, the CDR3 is TGTGCCGTGGGGACTAGCGGGATCTACGAGCAGTACTTC. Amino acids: CAVGTSGIYEQYF.

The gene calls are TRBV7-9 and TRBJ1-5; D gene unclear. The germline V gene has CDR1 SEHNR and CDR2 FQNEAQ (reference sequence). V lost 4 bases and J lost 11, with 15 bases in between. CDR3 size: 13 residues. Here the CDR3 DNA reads TGTGCCAGCAGCTCTCGCGGGGAATCGGCCCAGCATTTT. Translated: CASSSRGESAQHF. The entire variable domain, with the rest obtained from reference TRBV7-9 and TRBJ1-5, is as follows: DTGVSQNPRHKITKRGQNVTFRCDPISEHNRLYWYRQTLGQGPEFLTYFQNEAQLEKSRLLSDRFSAERPKGSFSTLEIQRTEQGDSAMYLCASSSRGESAQHFGDGTRLSIL.

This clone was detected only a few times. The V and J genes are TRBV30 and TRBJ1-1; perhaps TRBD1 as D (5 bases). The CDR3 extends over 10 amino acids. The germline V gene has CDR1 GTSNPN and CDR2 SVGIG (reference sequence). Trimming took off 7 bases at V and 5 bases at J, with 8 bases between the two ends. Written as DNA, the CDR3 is TGTGCCTCCAGGGTTACTGAAGCTTTCTTT. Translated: CASRVTEAFF.

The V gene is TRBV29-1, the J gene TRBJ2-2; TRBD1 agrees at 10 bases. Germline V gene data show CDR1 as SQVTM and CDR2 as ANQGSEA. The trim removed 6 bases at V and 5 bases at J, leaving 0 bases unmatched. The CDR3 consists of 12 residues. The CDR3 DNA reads TGCAGCGTGGGACAGGGGACCGGGGAGCTGTTTTTT. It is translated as CSVGQGTGELFF.

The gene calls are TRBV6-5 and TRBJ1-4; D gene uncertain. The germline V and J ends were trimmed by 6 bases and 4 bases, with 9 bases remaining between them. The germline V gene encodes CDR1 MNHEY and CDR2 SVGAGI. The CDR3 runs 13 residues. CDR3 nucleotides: TGTGCCAGCAGGGACCGTAATAATGAAAAACTGTTTTTT. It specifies CASRDRNNEKLFF.

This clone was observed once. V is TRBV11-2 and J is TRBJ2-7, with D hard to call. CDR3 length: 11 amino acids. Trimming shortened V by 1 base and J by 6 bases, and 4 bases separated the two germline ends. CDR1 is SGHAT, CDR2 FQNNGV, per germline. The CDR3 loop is CASSLGVEQYF. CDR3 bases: TGTGCCAGCAGCTTAGGCGTCGAGCAGTACTTC.

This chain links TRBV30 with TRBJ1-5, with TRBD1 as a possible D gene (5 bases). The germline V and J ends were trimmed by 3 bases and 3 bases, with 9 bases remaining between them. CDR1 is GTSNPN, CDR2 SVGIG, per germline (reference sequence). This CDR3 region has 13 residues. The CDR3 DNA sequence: TGTGCCTGGAGGGGACCGGTCAATCAGCCCCAGCATTTT. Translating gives CAWRGPVNQPQHF.

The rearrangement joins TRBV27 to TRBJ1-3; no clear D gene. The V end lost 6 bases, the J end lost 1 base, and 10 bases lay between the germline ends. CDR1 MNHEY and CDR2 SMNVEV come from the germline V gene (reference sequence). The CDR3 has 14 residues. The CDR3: CASRTGQSGNTIYF. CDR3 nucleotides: TGTGCCAGCAGGACGGGCCAGTCTGGAAACACCATATATTTT.

The CDR3 spells CASSNGQPTNEKLFF. CDR3 nucleotides: TGTGCCAGTAGTAACGGACAGCCAACTAATGAAAAACTGTTTTTT. The chain has TRBV19 and TRBJ1-4; maybe TRBD1 (6 bases). Trimming removed 4 bases from V and 0 bases from J, with 9 bases in between. The CDR3 is 15 amino acids. Germline V CDR1 and CDR2: LNHDA, SQIVND (reference sequence).